This is a list of T cell receptor beta chains from one sample in a study of blood T cell repertoires in COVID-19. Libraries were prepared by immunoSEQ multiplex PCR; TCRdb keeps only in-frame clonotypes and omits some of them. Among 200,000 or so clones listed, approximately 84% were seen once. Material for sequencing was PBMCs or T cells enriched from blood (not recorded which). These receptors all stem from a man aged 40-50 years who had recovered from COVID-19. CDR3s include the opening cysteine and the closing phenylalanine or tryptophan. D genes are given only for firm matches. Clone sizes are given selectively: once, few, many, or a class where the clone is expanded.

DNA: TGTGCCAGCAGCTTAGTAGCTAGCGGGGTATTCCAAGAGACCCAGTACTTC
CDR3: CASSLVASGVFQETQYF
V: TRBV11-2
D: TRBD2
J: TRBJ2-5
size: many

DNA: TGTGCCATCAGTGAGGTGTGGCTAGCGGGGGGGCCTGGGGAGCTGTTTTTT
CDR3: CAISEVWLAGGPGELFF
V: TRBV10-3
D: TRBD2
J: TRBJ2-2
size: many

DNA: TGTGCCAGCCGCTCCTCGACAGGTCAAGCTTTCTTT
CDR3: CASRSSTGQAFF
V: TRBV28
D: -
J: TRBJ1-1
size: once

DNA: TGTGCCAGCAGCTCTTTTAAAAACTCTGGAAACACCATATATTTT
CDR3: CASSSFKNSGNTIYF
V: TRBV5-4
D: -
J: TRBJ1-3
size: -

DNA: TGTGCCAGCAGTTCTGGACAGGGGGTTTACGAGCAGTACTTC
CDR3: CASSSGQGVYEQYF
V: TRBV28
D: TRBD1
J: TRBJ2-7
size: -

DNA: TGCGCCAGCAGCGGGGGACTAGCGGGGACCCAGTACTTC
CDR3: CASSGGLAGTQYF
V: TRBV10-1
D: TRBD2
J: TRBJ2-5
size: once

DNA: TGTGCCAGCAGCACTCGCCGCCGACAGGGGCTCTACAATGAGCAGTTCTTC
CDR3: CASSTRRRQGLYNEQFF
V: TRBV7-8
D: TRBD1
J: TRBJ2-1
size: -

DNA: TGCGCCAGCAGCCAACCGGGACAGACCTACGAGCAGTACTTC
CDR3: CASSQPGQTYEQYF
V: TRBV4-1
D: TRBD1
J: TRBJ2-7
size: -

DNA: TGTGCCAGCAGCTTAGATGATTCGCGGGGTACGCAGTATTTT
CDR3: CASSLDDSRGTQYF
V: TRBV11-3
D: -
J: TRBJ2-3
size: -

DNA: TGTGCCAGCAGATTAGGACAGGGGACTTCACCCCTCCACTTT
CDR3: CASRLGQGTSPLHF
V: TRBV7-9
D: TRBD1
J: TRBJ1-6
size: -

DNA: TGCGCCAGCAGCTTTAACAATGAGCAGTTCTTC
CDR3: CASSFNNEQFF
V: TRBV5-1
D: -
J: TRBJ2-1
size: -

DNA: TGCAGCGCTGGGACTCCGAATCAGCCCCAGCATTTT
CDR3: CSAGTPNQPQHF
V: TRBV29-1
D: -
J: TRBJ1-5
size: -

DNA: TGCGCCAGCAGCCAAGATAGTGCAGGGGGTACGATCTACGAGCAGTACTTC
CDR3: CASSQDSAGGTIYEQYF
V: TRBV4-1
D: TRBD1
J: TRBJ2-7
size: -

DNA: TGTGCCAGCAGAGGGGGACAGGGGGTTACCGGGGAGCTGTTTTTT
CDR3: CASRGGQGVTGELFF
V: TRBV25-1
D: TRBD1
J: TRBJ2-2
size: -

DNA: TGCGCCAGCAGCTCCAGGACTAGTTCAGATACGCAGTATTTT
CDR3: CASSSRTSSDTQYF
V: TRBV5-1
D: TRBD2
J: TRBJ2-3
size: -

DNA: TGCAGCGTTGGGGAGAGGCAGATAGGTGGCTACACCTTC
CDR3: CSVGERQIGGYTF
V: TRBV29-1
D: -
J: TRBJ1-2
size: once

DNA: TGTGCCAGTAGAGGACCGGGACAGGGAGATTCCTATGGCTACACCTTC
CDR3: CASRGPGQGDSYGYTF
V: TRBV19
D: TRBD1
J: TRBJ1-2
size: -

DNA: TGTGCCAGCAGCTTAGGGGACTATAGCAATCAGCCCCAGCATTTT
CDR3: CASSLGDYSNQPQHF
V: TRBV11-2
D: -
J: TRBJ1-5
size: -

DNA: TGTGCCAGCAGCTTAGTATATAGCGGGGGGACCAGCACCGGGGAGCTGTTTTTT
CDR3: CASSLVYSGGTSTGELFF
V: TRBV11-2
D: TRBD2
J: TRBJ2-2
size: once

DNA: TGTGCCAGTAACAGGGGCCTTGGGGGCACTGAAGCTTTCTTT
CDR3: CASNRGLGGTEAFF
V: TRBV27
D: TRBD1
J: TRBJ1-1
size: -

DNA: TGTGCCAGCAGCCCGCTCCGGGGGGAATCACCCCTCCACTTT
CDR3: CASSPLRGESPLHF
V: TRBV5-5
D: -
J: TRBJ1-6
size: -

DNA: TGTGCCAGCAGCTTGGACAATAATGGCAACACTGAAGCTTTCTTT
CDR3: CASSLDNNGNTEAFF
V: TRBV5-6
D: -
J: TRBJ1-1
size: -

DNA: TGCGCCAGCAGCGCAACAGGGCTGAGGGACAATGAGCAGTTCTTC
CDR3: CASSATGLRDNEQFF
V: TRBV4-1
D: -
J: TRBJ2-1
size: -

DNA: TGTGCCAGCAGCTTAGGAGTCGCATTACCTGACAATGAGCAGTTCTTC
CDR3: CASSLGVALPDNEQFF
V: TRBV7-9
D: -
J: TRBJ2-1
size: -

DNA: TGTGCCAGCAGCTTAAACAGGGGCCAAGAGACCCAGTACTTC
CDR3: CASSLNRGQETQYF
V: TRBV7-2
D: TRBD1
J: TRBJ2-5
size: few

DNA: TGTGCCAGCAGTTACGGGGCAGGCACTGAAGCTTTCTTT
CDR3: CASSYGAGTEAFF
V: TRBV6-5
D: -
J: TRBJ1-1
size: -

DNA: TGTGCCATCAGTTTACAGGGGACGGCTGAAGCTTTCTTT
CDR3: CAISLQGTAEAFF
V: TRBV10-3
D: TRBD1
J: TRBJ1-1
size: -

DNA: TGTGCCAGCTTCTTGTTTATGGGTAGCGGCTCACCCCTCCACTTT
CDR3: CASFLFMGSGSPLHF
V: TRBV6-5
D: -
J: TRBJ1-6
size: -

DNA: TGTGCCAGCAGCCCTGGGACAGCTGAAGCTTTCTTT
CDR3: CASSPGTAEAFF
V: TRBV7-9
D: TRBD1
J: TRBJ1-1
size: -

DNA: TGTGCCAGCAGCCCATACAGGGGATCCGGGGAGCTGTTTTTT
CDR3: CASSPYRGSGELFF
V: TRBV3-1/TRBV3-2
D: TRBD1
J: TRBJ2-2
size: -

DNA: TGTGCCAGCAGTTTATCCGCCATGGGGGGAGACTATGGCTACACCTTC
CDR3: CASSLSAMGGDYGYTF
V: TRBV27
D: -
J: TRBJ1-2
size: -

DNA: TGCGCCAGCAGCTTGGAGGGGGTAGAGAACACTGAAGCTTTCTTT
CDR3: CASSLEGVENTEAFF
V: TRBV5-1
D: -
J: TRBJ1-1
size: -